This T cell receptor (beta chain) came from a study of T cell responses to AZD1222 COVID-19 vaccine. The repertoire was sequenced with immunoSEQ multiplex PCR; TCRdb's copy has only in-frame clones and lacks some. The top ten hold 5.2% of the sample, which has 80,000 or so clones, more than 90% seen once. Study outcomes and limitations: Unmutated variant regions are reportedly the target of nearly half of TCRs that are spike-specific. AZD1222 recipients seropositive at baseline numbered only six. Spike-wide coverage was observed for vaccine-associated CD4 TCRs, with dominant responses at 160-218 and 743-854.

Worth noting for this clone: Its antigen is undetermined.

The CDR3 loop spans 16 amino acids. CDR1 is SGHNT and CDR2 is YENEEA in the germline V gene. V gave up 5 bases and J gave up 3 bases; unmatched junction bases: 10. The clonotype comes from an adult in good health. Sequenced material: peripheral blood, taken on day 0 of AZD1222 vaccination. V usage is TRBV11-3 and J usage is TRBJ2-3, with 8 bases fitting TRBD1. CDR3: CASSPRTGKVTDTQYF. As DNA, the CDR3 is TGTGCCAGCAGCCCTCGGACAGGGAAGGTAACAGATACGCAGTATTTT.